The 14 T cell receptor beta chains given below trace back to one sample, sequenced in a study of radiotherapy plus CTLA-4 blockade in lung cancer. Profiled with immunoSEQ multiplex PCR; TCRdb holds only in-frame clones, not every one. This sample yields about 62,000 clones, of which around 77% are seen a single time; around 3% belongs to the top ten. The starting material was peripheral blood, obtained from a patient treated with radiotherapy plus ipilimumab. All receptors derive from a human donor with non-small cell lung cancer who had a complete response to radiotherapy plus ipilimumab.

This clone was observed once. The chain has TRBV7-9 and TRBJ2-2; 9 bases are a match to TRBD1. The CDR3 is made up of 13 amino acids. CDR1 is SEHNR, CDR2 FQNEAQ, per germline (reference sequence). V dropped 5 bases and J dropped 7; count of bases not matched to a gene: 2. The CDR3 sequence: CASSDRGIGELFF. For the CDR3, the DNA is TGTGCCAGCAGCGACAGGGGGATCGGGGAGCTGTTTTTT.

This clone was seen more than once but under ten times. J is TRBJ2-5 and V is TRBV27, with a weak D call TRBD2 (7 bases). The CDR3 spans 15 residues. Germline CDR1 MNHEY, CDR2 SMNVEV (reference sequence). V dropped 11 bases and J dropped 1 base, with 20 bases sitting between them. CDR3 loop: CAGRLVGGPQETQYF. CDR3 sequence (DNA): TGTGCCGGAAGACTAGTGGGGGGGCCCCAAGAGACCCAGTACTTC.

The rearrangement uses TRBV9 and TRBJ1-1; 8 bases align to TRBD1. Germline V gives CDR1 SGDLS, CDR2 YYNGEE. The CDR3 sequence is 12 residues long. Germline trimming cut 3 bases from V and 7 bases from J; bases unmatched to any gene: 2. The CDR3 sequence: CASSADRGEAFF. CDR3 nucleotide sequence: TGTGCCAGCAGCGCAGACAGGGGTGAAGCTTTCTTT.

This sequence joins TRBV9 and TRBJ1-3, with TRBD1 as a possible D gene (5 bases). Trimming removed 3 bases from V and 2 bases from J, with 12 bases in between. CDR1 SGDLS and CDR2 YYNGEE come from the germline V gene. The CDR3 runs to 15 residues. As DNA, the CDR3 is TGTGCCAGCAGCGCTACAGGCTTAACTGGAAACACCATATATTTT. This codes for CASSATGLTGNTIYF.

This clone was observed once. V is TRBV7-8 and J is TRBJ2-5, with D possibly matching TRBD2 (7 bases). Between the trimmed V and J ends, which lost 1 base and 2 bases, there was a span of 17 bases. CDR3 length: 17 amino acids. The V gene's germline CDR1 is SGHVS and CDR2 FQNEAQ. The CDR3 coding sequence is TGTGCCAGCAGCTTAGGGGGGGGCGGAGGGGGGCAAGAGACCCAGTACTTC. Encoded protein: CASSLGGGGGGQETQYF.

V is TRBV10-3 and J is TRBJ1-2, with D perhaps matching TRBD1 (5 bases). The germline V and J ends were trimmed by 3 bases and 6 bases, with 17 bases remaining between them. The CDR3 is made up of 15 amino acids. CDR1 ENHRY and CDR2 SYGVKD come from the germline V gene. This CDR3 is CAISDGGGLRDGYTF. In DNA, the CDR3 is TGTGCCATCAGTGATGGGGGGGGACTTAGGGATGGCTACACCTTC.

The chain employs TRBV6-1 and TRBJ2-7; TRBD1 matches 11 bases. Germline CDR1 reads MNHNS; CDR2 reads SASEGT. CDR3 length equals 14 residues. Trimming took 6 bases from V and 2 from J; bases not matched to a gene: 3. In nucleotides, the CDR3 is TGTGCCAGCAGCCGGACAGGGGGCCCCTACGAGCAGTACTTC. Protein: CASSRTGGPYEQYF.

The chain is built from TRBV7-8 and TRBJ2-1; 10 bases are shared with TRBD1. The CDR3 is 16 amino acids. CDR1 and CDR2 (germline): SGHVS, FQNEAQ. The J segment lost 8 bases and the V segment lost 3 bases, leaving 10 bases of the junction unmatched. DNA of the CDR3: TGTGCCAGCAGCTTGGGACAGGGGTTAGATGGGGATGAGCAGTTCTTC. Protein sequence: CASSLGQGLDGDEQFF.

The gene calls are TRBV2 and TRBJ2-3; the match to TRBD2 covers 9 bases. The CDR3 has 17 residues. V dropped 3 bases and J dropped 0; count of bases not matched to a gene: 7. CDR1 and CDR2 from the germline V gene are SNHLY and FYNNEI. The CDR3 nucleotides are TGTGCCAGCAGTGATGGGCTAGCGGGGCGTAGCACAGATACGCAGTATTTT. This gives the protein CASSDGLAGRSTDTQYF. Full variable domain (remainder filled in from reference TRBV2 and TRBJ2-3): EPEVTQTPSHQVTQMGQEVILRCVPISNHLYFYWYRQILGQKVEFLVSFYNNEISEKSEIFDDQFSVERPDGSNFTLKIRSTKLEDSAMYFCASSDGLAGRSTDTQYFGPGTRLTVL.

This clone was seen a single time. The V call is TRBV5-1, the J call TRBJ1-5, with 7 bases identical to TRBD1. V shed 4 bases, J shed 3 bases, and the junction held 4 bases outside the gene matches. The CDR3 is made up of 14 amino acids. Germline V gene lookup returns CDR1 SGHRS and CDR2 YFSETQ. CDR3 sequence reads: CASSTGQNNQPQHF. DNA of the CDR3: TGCGCCAGCAGCACGGGACAGAACAATCAGCCCCAGCATTTT.

The V and J genes are TRBV9 and TRBJ2-5; D is possibly TRBD1 (5 bases). CDR3 length: 14 residues. Germline V gene sequence: CDR1 SGDLS, CDR2 YYNGEE. Trimming stripped 2 bases from V and 7 bases from J, with 15 bases between. CDR3 DNA: TGTGCCAGCAGCGTTACTACCTCTAGGGGGACCCAGTACTTC. Its protein product is CASSVTTSRGTQYF.

The gene calls are TRBV27 and TRBJ2-7; D may be TRBD2 (5 bases). Germline CDR1 MNHEY, CDR2 SMNVEV (reference sequence). CDR3 length: 16 residues. The V gene lost 2 bases and the J gene lost 2 bases, with 16 bases spanning the gap. CDR3 in DNA: TGTGCCAGCAGTTTAAGGCCGGGAACGGTGGCCTACGAGCAGTACTTC. This sequence encodes CASSLRPGTVAYEQYF.

V is TRBV6-5 and J is TRBJ2-1, with 7 bases identical to TRBD2. The V gene's germline CDR1 is MNHEY and CDR2 SVGAGI. With V trimmed by 6 bases and J by 6 bases, 11 bases remained unmatched. The CDR3 length is 15 residues. Written as DNA, the CDR3 is TGTGCCAGCAGACGGGACTATTCGAATTTCAATGAGCAGTTCTTC. Its protein is CASRRDYSNFNEQFF.

The chain employs TRBV2 and TRBJ1-4, with D maybe TRBD1 (5 bases). This CDR3 is 15 amino acids long. V was clipped by 5 bases and J by 3 bases, with 13 bases between them. From germline, CDR1 is SNHLY and CDR2 FYNNEI. Here the CDR3 reads CASSRDVGANEKLFF. CDR3 nucleotides: TGTGCCAGCAGTAGGGATGTAGGGGCTAATGAAAAACTGTTTTTT.